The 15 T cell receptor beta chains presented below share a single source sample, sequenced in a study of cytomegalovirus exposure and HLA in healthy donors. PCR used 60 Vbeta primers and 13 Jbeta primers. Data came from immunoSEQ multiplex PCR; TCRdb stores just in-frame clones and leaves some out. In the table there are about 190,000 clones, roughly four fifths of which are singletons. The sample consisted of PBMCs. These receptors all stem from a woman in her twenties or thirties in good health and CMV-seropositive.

This CDR3 is CASSPISGRYNEQFF. Written as DNA, the CDR3 is TGTGCCAGCAGCCCGATTAGCGGGAGATACAATGAGCAGTTCTTC. The chain is built from TRBV11-2 and TRBJ2-1; TRBD2 matches at 9 bases. CDR1 is SGHAT, CDR2 FQNNGV, per germline. J gave up 4 bases and V 5 bases, and 6 bases lay outside the gene matches. There are 15 residues in the CDR3.

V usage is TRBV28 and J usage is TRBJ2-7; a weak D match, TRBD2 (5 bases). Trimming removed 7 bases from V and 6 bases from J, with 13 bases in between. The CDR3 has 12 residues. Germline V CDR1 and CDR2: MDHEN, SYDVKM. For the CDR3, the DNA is TGTGCCAGCACCCTTGGGGAGCGCGAGCAGTACTTC. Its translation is CASTLGEREQYF.

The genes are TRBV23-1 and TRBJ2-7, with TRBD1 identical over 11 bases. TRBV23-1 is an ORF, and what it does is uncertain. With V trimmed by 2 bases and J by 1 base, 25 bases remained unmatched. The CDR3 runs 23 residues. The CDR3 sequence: CASSQRFNVPHRDRGKGSYEQYF. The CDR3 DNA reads TGCGCCAGCAGTCAACGTTTTAACGTGCCCCACCGGGACAGGGGGAAGGGATCCTACGAGCAGTACTTC.

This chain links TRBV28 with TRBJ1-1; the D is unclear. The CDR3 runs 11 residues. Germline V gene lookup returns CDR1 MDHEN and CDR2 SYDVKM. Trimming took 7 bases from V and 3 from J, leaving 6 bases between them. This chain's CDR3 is CASKYYTEAFF. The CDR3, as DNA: TGTGCCAGCAAATACTACACTGAAGCTTTCTTT.

The CDR3, as DNA: TGTGCCAGCAGTGAAGGCAGGGGGGTTGGTGGCTACACCTTC. Amino acids: CASSEGRGVGGYTF. The chain uses TRBV2 and TRBJ1-2; TRBD1 agrees at 7 bases. V gave up 1 base and J gave up 7 bases; unmatched junction bases: 6. The CDR3 covers 14 residues. The germline V gene has CDR1 SNHLY and CDR2 FYNNEI.

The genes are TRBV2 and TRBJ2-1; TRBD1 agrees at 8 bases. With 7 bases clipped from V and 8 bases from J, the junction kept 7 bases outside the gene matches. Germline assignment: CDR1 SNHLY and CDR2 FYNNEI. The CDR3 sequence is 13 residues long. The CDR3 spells CASKAGGRDEQFF. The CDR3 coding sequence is TGTGCCAGCAAGGCAGGGGGCCGGGATGAGCAGTTCTTC.

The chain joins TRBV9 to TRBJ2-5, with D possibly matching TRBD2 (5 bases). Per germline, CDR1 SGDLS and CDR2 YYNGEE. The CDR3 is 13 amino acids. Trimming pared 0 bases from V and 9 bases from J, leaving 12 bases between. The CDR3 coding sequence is TGTGCCAGCAGCGTAGATAGGGAGTCGGCCCAGTACTTC. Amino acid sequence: CASSVDRESAQYF.

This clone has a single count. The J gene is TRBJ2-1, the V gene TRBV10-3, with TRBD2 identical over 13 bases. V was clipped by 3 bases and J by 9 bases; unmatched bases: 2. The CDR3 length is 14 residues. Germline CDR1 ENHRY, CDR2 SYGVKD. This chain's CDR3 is CAISEGLAGVEQFF. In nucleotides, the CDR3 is TGTGCCATCAGTGAAGGACTAGCGGGAGTTGAGCAGTTCTTC.

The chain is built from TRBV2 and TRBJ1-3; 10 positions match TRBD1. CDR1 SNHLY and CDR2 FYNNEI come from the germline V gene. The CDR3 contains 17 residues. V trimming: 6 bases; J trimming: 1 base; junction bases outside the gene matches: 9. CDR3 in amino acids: CASRGDRGVRSGNTIYF. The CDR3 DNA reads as TGTGCCAGCAGGGGGGACAGGGGAGTACGGTCTGGAAACACCATATATTTT.

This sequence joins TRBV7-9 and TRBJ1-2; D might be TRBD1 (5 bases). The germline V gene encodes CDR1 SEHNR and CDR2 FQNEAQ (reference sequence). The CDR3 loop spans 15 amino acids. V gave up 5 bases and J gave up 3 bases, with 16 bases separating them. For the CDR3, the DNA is TGTGCCAGCAGCCGAGCTAAGGAGGGACACTATGGCTACACCTTC. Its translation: CASSRAKEGHYGYTF.

The CDR3 DNA reads TGTGCCAGCACGGTAGGGAGGGAAGCTTTCTTT. Amino acids: CASTVGREAFF. The gene calls are TRBV2 and TRBJ1-1; D uncertain. The CDR3 is 11 residues long. CDR1 and CDR2 (germline): SNHLY, FYNNEI. Trimming took off 7 bases at V and 8 bases at J, with 11 bases between the two ends.

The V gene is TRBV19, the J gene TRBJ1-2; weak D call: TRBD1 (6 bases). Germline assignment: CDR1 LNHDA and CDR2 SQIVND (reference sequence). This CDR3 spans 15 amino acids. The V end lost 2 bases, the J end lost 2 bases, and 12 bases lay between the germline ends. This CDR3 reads CASSIPRDTNYGYTF. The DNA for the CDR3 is TGTGCCAGTAGTATACCACGGGACACCAACTATGGCTACACCTTC.

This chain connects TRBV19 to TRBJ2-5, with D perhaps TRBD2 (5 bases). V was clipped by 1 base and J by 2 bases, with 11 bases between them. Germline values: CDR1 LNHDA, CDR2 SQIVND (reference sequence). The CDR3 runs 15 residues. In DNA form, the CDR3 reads TGTGCCAGTAGTATAGGCACGGGATCTCAAGAGACCCAGTACTTC. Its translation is CASSIGTGSQETQYF.

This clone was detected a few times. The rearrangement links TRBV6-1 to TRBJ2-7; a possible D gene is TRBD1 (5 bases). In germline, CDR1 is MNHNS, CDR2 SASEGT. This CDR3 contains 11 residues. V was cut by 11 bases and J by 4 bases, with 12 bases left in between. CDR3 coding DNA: TGTGCCGTCCAGGGTCTGTACGAGCAGTACTTC. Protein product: CAVQGLYEQYF.

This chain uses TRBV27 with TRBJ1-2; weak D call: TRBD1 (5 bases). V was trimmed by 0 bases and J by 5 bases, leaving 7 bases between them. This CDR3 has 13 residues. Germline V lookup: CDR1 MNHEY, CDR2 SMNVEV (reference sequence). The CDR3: CASSLSRAYGYTF. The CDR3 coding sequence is TGTGCCAGCAGTTTATCCAGGGCTTATGGCTACACCTTC.